The entry below describes one TCR beta chain. This record belongs to a study of blood T cell repertoires in COVID-19. Per germline, CDR1 SQVTM and CDR2 ANQGSEA. V trimming: 5 bases; J trimming: 4 bases; junction bases outside the gene matches: 8. This CDR3 is 14 amino acids long. Authors' methods: Quantification of nucleated cells was approximated via reference gene primer amplification. The repertoire was sequenced with immunoSEQ multiplex PCR; TCRdb's copy has only in-frame clones and lacks some. The V and J calls and clone size come from that table; D and trimming were worked out from the DNA. The table records about 130,000 clones, approximately 80% of them present only once.

This receptor was obtained from a man aged 35 to 55 with active or convalescent COVID-19. The chain carries TRBV29-1 and TRBJ2-1; 7 positions match TRBD1. Material: peripheral blood. For the CDR3, the DNA is TGCAGCGTTACCGGGACAGTATTATACAATGAGCAGTTCTTC. This encodes CSVTGTVLYNEQFF.